This entry describes one T cell receptor (beta chain). Its specificity is not known. The record originates from a study of beta chain features in type 1 diabetes. Study at large: Sorted cell examination encompassed approximately 110 million cells across all samples.

The study, taken as a whole, reports: The study found moderately but significantly shorter TCRB CDR3s in all four CD4+ subsets of Type 1 diabetes patients.

CDR3 size: 15 residues. The V gene end was trimmed by 7 bases and the J gene end by 6 bases; junction bases not matched to a gene: 13. Per germline, CDR1 SGHTA and CDR2 FQGNSA. TCRB transcripts that were expressed got sequenced, as all of the isolated RNA had been reverse transcribed. Sequencing used immunoSEQ multiplex PCR; TCRdb keeps in-frame clones, though not all of them. The sample records approximately 140,000 clones, around 10% being singletons. Sequenced input: central memory CD4+ T cells from blood. This sequence joins TRBV7-2 and TRBJ2-7; TRBD1 agrees at 9 bases. This clonotype was sampled from a man in his thirties or forties with type 1 diabetes. The CDR3 spells CASTTLGQGAGEQYF. The CDR3 coding sequence is TGTGCCAGCACCACACTGGGACAGGGAGCGGGCGAGCAGTACTTC. Looking up the rest from reference TRBV7-2 and TRBJ2-7 gives the full variable domain: GAGVSQSPSNKVTEKGKDVELRCDPISGHTALYWYRQSLGQGLEFLIYFQGNSAPDKSGLPSDRFSAERTGGSVSTLTIQRTQQEDSAVYLCASTTLGQGAGEQYFGPGTRLTVT.